These 8 T cell receptor beta chains share one sample of origin, sequenced in a study of technical replicates of blood from a handful of donors. Clones were sequenced by immunoSEQ multiplex PCR, and TCRdb holds only the in-frame ones, with some missing. This sample carries 75,000 to 90,000 clones, around 94% of them seen once, and the ten largest clones take 0.35% to 0.45%. The sequenced sample was T cells isolated from PBMCs. The receptor source for this set is a human donor in good health.

The genes are TRBV6-1 and TRBJ2-1; 12 positions match TRBD2. With 4 bases clipped from V and 3 bases from J, the junction kept 4 bases outside the gene matches. The CDR3 covers 16 residues. Germline loops: CDR1 MNHNS, CDR2 SASEGT. Here the CDR3 DNA reads TGTGCCAGCAGTGGAGGACTAGCGGGGATCTACAATGAGCAGTTCTTC. It yields the protein CASSGGLAGIYNEQFF.

This chain connects TRBV27 to TRBJ1-3, with 9 positions matching TRBD1. After removal of 6 bases from V and 3 bases from J, the junction contained 9 bases not matched to a gene. Germline V gene data show CDR1 as MNHEY and CDR2 as SMNVEV (reference sequence). The CDR3 sequence is 16 residues long. CDR3 nucleotides: TGTGCCAGCAGCCCCGGGACAGGGAATTATGGAAACACCATATATTTT. Protein: CASSPGTGNYGNTIYF.

The chain links TRBV6-1 to TRBJ1-2; 9 nucleotides match TRBD1. The germline CDR1 and CDR2 sequences are MNHNS and SASEGT. With V trimmed by 6 bases and J by 6 bases, 8 bases remained unmatched. The CDR3 has 14 amino acids. The CDR3 loop is CASRPSGTGNGYTF. The DNA of the CDR3 is TGTGCCAGCAGACCGTCCGGGACAGGGAATGGCTACACCTTC.

The chain is built from TRBV6-6 and TRBJ1-1, with 9 positions matching TRBD1. The CDR3 totals 13 residues. With V trimmed by 8 bases and J by 2 bases, 3 bases remained unmatched. Germline assignment: CDR1 MNHNY and CDR2 SVGAGI (reference sequence). CDR3 nucleotide sequence: TGTGCCAGCGGGGACAGGGCAAACACTGAAGCTTTCTTT. Protein sequence: CASGDRANTEAFF.

This sequence joins TRBV14 and TRBJ2-3; D might be TRBD2 (5 bases). Germline CDR1 reads SGHDN; CDR2 reads FVKESK. Trimming removed 0 bases at V and 2 bases at J, with 15 bases between. This CDR3 region has 17 residues. The DNA of the CDR3 is TGTGCCAGCAGCCAAGATTGGGCAAACGGGGACACAGATACGCAGTATTTT. It translates to CASSQDWANGDTDTQYF.

This clone was detected only a few times. The chain has TRBV5-6 and TRBJ1-1; D uncertain. Germline loops: CDR1 SGHDT, CDR2 YYEEEE. Trimming removed 0 bases from V and 10 bases from J, with 10 bases in between. The CDR3 loop spans 12 amino acids. The CDR3 loop reads CASSLASVRAFF. The CDR3 DNA reads as TGTGCCAGCAGCTTGGCGAGTGTTAGAGCTTTCTTT.

This chain links TRBV28 with TRBJ1-3; 8 bases are a match to TRBD1. The CDR3 sequence is 14 residues long. The germline gives CDR1 MDHEN, CDR2 SYDVKM. With V trimmed by 6 bases and J by 4 bases, 5 bases remained unmatched. This CDR3 reads CASRNRGTGNTIYF. DNA of the CDR3: TGTGCCAGCAGGAACAGGGGGACAGGAAACACCATATATTTT.

The chain uses TRBV11-2 and TRBJ1-1, with D perhaps matching TRBD1 (5 bases). CDR3 length equals 17 residues. The germline V gene has CDR1 SGHAT and CDR2 FQNNGV. V dropped 5 bases and J dropped 7 bases, with 26 bases sitting between them. The CDR3 DNA sequence: TGTGCCAGCAGCCAACAGGTAAACAGAGACGTGCCCTTTGAAGCTTTCTTT. Translated: CASSQQVNRDVPFEAFF.